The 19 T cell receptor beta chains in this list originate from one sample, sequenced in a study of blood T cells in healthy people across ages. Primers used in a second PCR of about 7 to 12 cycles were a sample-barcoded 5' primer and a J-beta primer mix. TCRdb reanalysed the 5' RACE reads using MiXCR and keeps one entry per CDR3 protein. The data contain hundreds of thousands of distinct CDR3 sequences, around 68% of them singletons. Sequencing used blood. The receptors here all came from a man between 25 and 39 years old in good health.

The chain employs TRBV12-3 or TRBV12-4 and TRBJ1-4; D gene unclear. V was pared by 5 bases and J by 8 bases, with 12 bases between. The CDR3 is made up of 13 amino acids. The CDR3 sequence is CASSPLDGEKLFF. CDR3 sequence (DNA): TGTGCCAGCAGTCCACTAGATGGGGAAAAACTGTTTTTT.

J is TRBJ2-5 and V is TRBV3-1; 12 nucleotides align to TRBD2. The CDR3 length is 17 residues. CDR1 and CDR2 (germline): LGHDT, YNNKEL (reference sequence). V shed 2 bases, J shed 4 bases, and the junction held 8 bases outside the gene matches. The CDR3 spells CASSQWASGGALETQYF. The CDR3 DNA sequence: TGTGCCAGCAGCCAATGGGCTAGCGGGGGGGCCCTAGAGACCCAGTACTTC.

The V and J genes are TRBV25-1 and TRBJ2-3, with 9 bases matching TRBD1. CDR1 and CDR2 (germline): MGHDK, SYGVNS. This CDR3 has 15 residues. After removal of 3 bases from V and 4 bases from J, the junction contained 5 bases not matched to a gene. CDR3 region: CASSEGWTGADTQYF. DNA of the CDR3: TGTGCCAGCAGTGAGGGTTGGACAGGGGCAGATACGCAGTATTTT.

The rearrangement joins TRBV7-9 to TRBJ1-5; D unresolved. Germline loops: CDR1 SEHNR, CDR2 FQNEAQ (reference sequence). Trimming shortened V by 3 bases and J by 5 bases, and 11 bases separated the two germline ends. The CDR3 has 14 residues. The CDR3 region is CASSFGHGDQPQHF. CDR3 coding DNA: TGTGCCAGCAGCTTCGGCCATGGGGATCAGCCCCAGCATTTT.

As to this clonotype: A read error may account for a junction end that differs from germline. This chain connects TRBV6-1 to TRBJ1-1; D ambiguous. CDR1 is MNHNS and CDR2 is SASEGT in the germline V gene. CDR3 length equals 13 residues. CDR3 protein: CASSEVLNTEAFF. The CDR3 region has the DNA TGTGCCAGCAGTGAAGTCTTGAACACTGAGGCTTTCTTT.

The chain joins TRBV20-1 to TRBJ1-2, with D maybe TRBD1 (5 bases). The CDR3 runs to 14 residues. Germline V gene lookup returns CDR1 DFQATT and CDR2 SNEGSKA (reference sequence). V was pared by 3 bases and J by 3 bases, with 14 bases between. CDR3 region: CSASGSWGDYGYTF. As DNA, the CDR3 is TGCAGTGCTAGTGGATCATGGGGCGACTATGGCTACACCTTC.

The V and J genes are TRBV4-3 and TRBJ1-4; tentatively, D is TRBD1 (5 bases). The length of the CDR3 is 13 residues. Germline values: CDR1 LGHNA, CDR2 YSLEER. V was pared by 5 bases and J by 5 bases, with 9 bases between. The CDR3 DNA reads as TGCGCCAGCAGCGGGGCCACGAATGAAAAACTGTTTTTT. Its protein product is CASSGATNEKLFF.

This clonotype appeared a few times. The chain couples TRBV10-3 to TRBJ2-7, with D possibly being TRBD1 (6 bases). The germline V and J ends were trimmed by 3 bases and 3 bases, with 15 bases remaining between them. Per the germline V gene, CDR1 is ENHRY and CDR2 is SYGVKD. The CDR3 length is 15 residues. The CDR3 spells CAISEGGRDYYEQYF. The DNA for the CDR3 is TGTGCCATCAGTGAAGGGGGTCGTGATTACTACGAGCAGTACTTC.

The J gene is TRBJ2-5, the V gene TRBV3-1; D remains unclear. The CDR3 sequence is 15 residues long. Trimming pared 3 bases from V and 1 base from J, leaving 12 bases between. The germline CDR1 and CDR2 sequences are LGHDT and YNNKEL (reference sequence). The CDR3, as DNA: TGTGCCAGCAGCCAGCCCGGAAGGGCCCAAGAGACCCAGTACTTC. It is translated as CASSQPGRAQETQYF.

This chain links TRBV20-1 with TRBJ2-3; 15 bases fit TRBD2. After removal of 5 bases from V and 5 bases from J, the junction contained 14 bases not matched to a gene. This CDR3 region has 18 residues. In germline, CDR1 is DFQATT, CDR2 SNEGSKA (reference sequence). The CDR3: CSAGTSGGSQILLDTQYF. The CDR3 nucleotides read TGCAGTGCTGGGACTAGCGGGGGGTCCCAAATCCTACTAGATACGCAGTATTTT.

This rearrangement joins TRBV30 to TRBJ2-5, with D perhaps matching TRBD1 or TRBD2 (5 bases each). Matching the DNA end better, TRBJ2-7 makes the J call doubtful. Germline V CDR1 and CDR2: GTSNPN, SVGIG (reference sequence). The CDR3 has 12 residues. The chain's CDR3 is CAWDGGTYEQYF. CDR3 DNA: TGTGCCTGGGATGGGGGTACCTACGAGCAGTACTTC.

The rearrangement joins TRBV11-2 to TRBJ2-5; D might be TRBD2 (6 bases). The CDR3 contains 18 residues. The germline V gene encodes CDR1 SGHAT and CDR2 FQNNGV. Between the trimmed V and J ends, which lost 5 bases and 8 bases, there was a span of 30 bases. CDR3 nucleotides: TGTGCCAGCAGCACCCGAACCCAGGACTACCTGCAGTCATCTACCCAGTACTTC. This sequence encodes CASSTRTQDYLQSSTQYF.

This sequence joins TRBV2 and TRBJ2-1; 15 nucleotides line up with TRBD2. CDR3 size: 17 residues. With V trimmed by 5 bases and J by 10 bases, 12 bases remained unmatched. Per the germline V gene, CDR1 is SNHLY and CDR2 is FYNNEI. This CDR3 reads CASSTGLAGGPGVEQFF. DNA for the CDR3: TGTGCCAGCAGTACGGGACTAGCGGGGGGTCCTGGGGTAGAGCAGTTCTTC.

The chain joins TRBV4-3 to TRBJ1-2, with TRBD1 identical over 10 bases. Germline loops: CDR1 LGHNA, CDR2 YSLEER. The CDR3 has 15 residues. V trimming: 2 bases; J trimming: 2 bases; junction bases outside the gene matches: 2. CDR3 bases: TGCGCCAGCAGCCAAAAGACAGGGGGCAACTATGGCTACACCTTC. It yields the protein CASSQKTGGNYGYTF.

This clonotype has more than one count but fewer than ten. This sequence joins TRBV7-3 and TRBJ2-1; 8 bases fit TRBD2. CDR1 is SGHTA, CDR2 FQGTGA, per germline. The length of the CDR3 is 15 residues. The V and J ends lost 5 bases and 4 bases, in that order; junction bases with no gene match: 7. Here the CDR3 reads CASSLRGGPYNEQFF. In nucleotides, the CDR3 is TGTGCCAGCAGCCTCCGGGGGGGGCCTTACAATGAGCAGTTCTTC.

As DNA, the CDR3 is TGTGCCAGCAGTTTAGAACGAAACCCCGGAGATACGCAGTATTTT. As protein: CASSLERNPGDTQYF. This chain links TRBV12-3 or TRBV12-4 with TRBJ2-3; D not resolved. This CDR3 has 15 residues. V lost 1 base and J 5 bases, leaving 13 bases between the germline ends.

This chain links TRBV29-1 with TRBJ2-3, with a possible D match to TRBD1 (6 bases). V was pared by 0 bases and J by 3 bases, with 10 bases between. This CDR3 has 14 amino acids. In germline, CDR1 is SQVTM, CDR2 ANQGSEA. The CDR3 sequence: CSVEDRGHTDTQYF. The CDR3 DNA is TGCAGCGTTGAAGATAGGGGACATACAGATACGCAGTATTTT.

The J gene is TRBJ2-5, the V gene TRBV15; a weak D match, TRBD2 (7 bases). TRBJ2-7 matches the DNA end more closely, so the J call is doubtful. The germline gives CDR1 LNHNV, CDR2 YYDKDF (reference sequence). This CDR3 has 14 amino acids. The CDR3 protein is CATSLGGGPGEQYF. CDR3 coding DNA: TGTGCCACCAGCCTAGGGGGGGGTCCGGGCGAGCAGTACTTC.

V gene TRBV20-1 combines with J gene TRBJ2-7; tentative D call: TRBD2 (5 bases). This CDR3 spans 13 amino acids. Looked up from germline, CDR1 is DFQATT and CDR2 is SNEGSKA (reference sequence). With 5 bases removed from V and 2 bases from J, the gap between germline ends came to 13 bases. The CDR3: CSALGLFTYEQYF. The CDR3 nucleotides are TGCAGTGCTCTAGGACTTTTCACCTACGAGCAGTACTTC.